The subject of this entry is one TCR beta chain. What it binds is unknown. The record originates from a study of post-analysis software for immune sequencing data. Prepared TCR beta cDNA libraries contained unique molecular identifiers. MiXCR was run by TCRdb on the PCR reads, yielding one entry per CDR3 protein. The repertoire holds about 820,000 distinct CDR3 sequences, with about 57% as singletons. Trimming took 6 bases from V and 6 from J, leaving 12 bases between them. The CDR3 covers 12 residues. CDR1 is DFQATT and CDR2 is SNEGSKA in the germline V gene (reference sequence). Study results and caveats: Samples from a shared batch, those prepared together, strongly co-clustered by F measure. Compared with controls, patients had more of 4 to 6 TRBV segments, including TRBV5-6, TRBV5-1 and TRBV20-1. Controls showed significantly higher normalized Chao1 diversity than did multiple sclerosis patients.

Sequencing input: blood. The sequence came from a girl aged 5 to 17 with multiple sclerosis. The rearrangement joins TRBV20-1 to TRBJ2-1, with unresolved D. The CDR3 spells CSADRRANEQFF. The CDR3 DNA reads as TGCAGTGCGGACCGTAGGGCCAATGAGCAGTTCTTC.